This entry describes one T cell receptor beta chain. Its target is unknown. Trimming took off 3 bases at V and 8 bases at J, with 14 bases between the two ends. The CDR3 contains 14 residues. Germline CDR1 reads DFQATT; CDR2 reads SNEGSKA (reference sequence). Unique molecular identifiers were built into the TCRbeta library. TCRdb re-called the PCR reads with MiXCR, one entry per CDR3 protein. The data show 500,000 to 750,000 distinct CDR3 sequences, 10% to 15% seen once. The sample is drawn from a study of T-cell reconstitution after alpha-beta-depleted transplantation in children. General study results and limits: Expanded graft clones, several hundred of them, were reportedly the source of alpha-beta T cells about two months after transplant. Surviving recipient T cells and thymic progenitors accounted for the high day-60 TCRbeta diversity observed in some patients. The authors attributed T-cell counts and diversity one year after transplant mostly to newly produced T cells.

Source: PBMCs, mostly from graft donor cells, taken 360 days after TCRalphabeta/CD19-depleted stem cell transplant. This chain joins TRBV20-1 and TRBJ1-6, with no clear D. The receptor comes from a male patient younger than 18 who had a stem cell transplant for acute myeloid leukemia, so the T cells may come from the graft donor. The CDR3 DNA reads TGCAGTGCTAGCCTCCGGGAGCCTTATTCACCCCTCCACTTT. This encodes CSASLREPYSPLHF.